The T cell receptor beta chain described here comes from a study of T cells during gluten challenge in celiac disease (TCRdb year 2017). About the study as a whole: Paired single-cell TCR sequencing was carried out for under ten challenge participants in whom a significant rise in HLA-DQ:gluten tetramer-binding T cells was shown. Blood was collected at baseline, day 6 and day 14 of the challenge, whereas duodenal biopsies were collected at baseline and day 14. On the Illumina MiSeq, single-cell libraries were sequenced as paired-end 250 bp and bulk libraries as paired-end 300 bp.

This clonotype is deemed hyperexpanded (1% or more). No much larger clone exists at a distance of one base, and base qualities are not known. Library preparation used single-cell sequencing. The instrument given in TCRdb is Illumina MiSeq. Paired single-cell TCR-alpha and TCR-beta sequences were amplified by three nested PCRs with multiplexed primers covering all TRA and TRB V genes. As for the original processing: Reads were preprocessed with selected pRESTO steps, and V, D, J genes and CDR3 junctions were assigned with IMGT/HighV-QUEST. Single cells were retained only when identified as valid singletons with at most three chains, each chain being supported by 100 or more reads. Clonotypes were defined by identical paired TCR-alpha/beta nucleotide sequences, and cross-patient sharing of only approximately 0.2% indicated negligible cross-contamination. Repertoire diversity was estimated with an undersampling-corrected Shannon index in samples with more than 20 cells. Using fastp trimming at Q25 and MiXCR clonotype assembly, TCRdb reanalyzed the public sequencing data and kept in-frame beta chains. CDR3 protein duplicates are merged, each entry listing the most common genes and DNA. TCRdb, not the authors, supplied the V and J calls. The sample table lists approximately 110 distinct CDR3 sequences, around 53% of them with a count of one. The ten most abundant clones make up roughly two thirds of the sample.

Blood cells were gated as tetramer-binding CD4+ effector-memory gut-homing T cells defined as CD3+, CD45RA-, CD62L- and integrin beta7+, with lineage markers excluded. To study recall of gluten-specific T cells, treated celiac disease patients who were on a gluten-free diet went through a 14-day oral dietary gluten challenge. Sorting was performed on an Aria II cell sorter as single cells, and bulk sorting was additionally performed when tetramer-positive cells were relatively numerous. Peripheral blood mononuclear cells were isolated by Ficoll density gradient centrifugation and cryopreserved before staining. Before tetramer-binding CD4+ T cells were sorted, thawed cells were stained with a pool of PE-conjugated HLA-DQ:gluten tetramers presenting immunodominant gluten epitopes. After HLA-DQ:gluten tetramer staining, the blood samples went through tetramer-based enrichment. What the work shows at the level of the full study, not this receptor alone: Clonal expansion rose on day 6, as shown by reduced sample-corrected Shannon diversity of circulating gluten-specific T cells. The circulating gluten-specific T cells hit their peak on day 6, and the day-6 repertoire seemed to be made up largely of expanded preexisting memory clonotypes. Across 7 patients, roughly 11-45% of single-cell TCR-alpha/beta clonotypes at the latest time point were also present at baseline; bulk data gave about 51-55%.

The sequence came from a female donor with celiac disease. Source: gluten-specific CD4+ T cells sorted from blood using tetramers, taken at baseline or on day 6, 14 or 28 of gluten challenge (not recorded which).

The CDR3 reads CSARAVLDFSGANVLTF. Read as DNA, the sequence is TGCAGTGCTAGAGCAGTTTTAGATTTCTCTGGGGCCAACGTCCTGACTTTC. The rearrangement combines TRBV20-1 with TRBJ2-6; the D gene is not confidently resolved. Including the terminal cysteine and phenylalanine, the CDR3 comprises 17 residues. Left in the record is the CDR3 DNA by itself, 51 bases read in frame from the first base. Deletion took 1 base off V and 0 bases off J, with a span of 13 bases between the germline ends. CDR1 and CDR2, per the germline V gene (reference sequence), are DFQATT and SNEGSKA.